Shown below are 30 T cell receptor beta chains from a single sample sequenced in a study of T cell clonality in common variable immunodeficiency. Here immunoSEQ multiplex PCR was the method, and the copy in TCRdb shows in-frame clones only, minus some. The sample includes around 57,000 clones, none of them occurring once. The sequencing sample was made of peripheral blood mononuclear cells. Receptors originate from a person aged 18 to 75 in good health.

This clone was seen ten or more times. The read finishes 3 residues shy of the CDR3 end, and the germline J gene is used to complete it. This chain links TRBV19 with TRBJ1-2, with D tentatively TRBD1 (5 bases). The germline V and J ends were trimmed by 7 bases and 1 base, with 10 bases remaining between them. The CDR3 runs 13 residues. CDR1 and CDR2 (germline): LNHDA, SQIVND (reference sequence). This chain's CDR3 is CASMSRDNYGYTF. Partial CDR3 DNA: TGTGCCAGTATGAGCAGGGATAACTATGGC.

The table lists this clone with many counts. Read data end 3 residues before the CDR3 end; the end is taken from the germline J gene. This sequence joins TRBV30 and TRBJ2-7; D gene uncertain. The germline V gene has CDR1 GTSNPN and CDR2 SVGIG (reference sequence). This CDR3 is built from 11 residues. Trimming took 1 base from V and 4 from J, leaving 5 bases between them. CDR3 DNA (partial): TGTGCCTGGAGTGAGACTTACGAG. It yields the protein CAWSETYE. The whole CDR3 reads CAWSETYEQYF.

This clone was detected many times. Read sequence stops 3 residues before the CDR3 end, and the germline J gene provides the missing end. The chain couples TRBV20-1 to TRBJ2-7, with a weak D call TRBD1 (6 bases). Germline values: CDR1 DFQATT, CDR2 SNEGSKA (reference sequence). The CDR3 is 14 amino acids. The V gene lost 1 base and the J gene lost 2 bases, with 12 bases spanning the gap. The chain's CDR3 is CSARGDAGAYEQYF. The CDR3 bases that were read are TGCAGTGCTAGAGGGGACGCAGGGGCCTACGAG.

This clone was detected a few times. The CDR3 extends 3 residues past the end of the read, so its final part is completed from the germline J gene. V and J are TRBV2 and TRBJ2-5; the match to TRBD2 covers 13 bases. This CDR3 has 15 amino acids. In germline, CDR1 is SNHLY, CDR2 FYNNEI. The V and J ends lost 5 bases and 7 bases, in that order; junction bases with no gene match: 7. CDR3 loop: CASSQGLAGVGTQYF. The DNA read from the CDR3 is TGTGCCAGCAGTCAAGGACTAGCGGGAGTGGGGACC.

This clone was recorded many times. The read finishes 3 residues shy of the CDR3 end, and the germline J gene is used to complete it. The V and J genes are TRBV10-3 and TRBJ2-7; 8 positions agree with TRBD1. This CDR3 has 14 amino acids. Germline CDR1 ENHRY, CDR2 SYGVKD. Trimming removed 3 bases from V and 4 bases from J; junction bases left unmatched: 5. The sequenced part of the CDR3 DNA is TGTGCCATCAGTGACCGACAGGGGTTTTACGAG. Its translation is CAISDRQGFYE. The entire CDR3 protein is CAISDRQGFYEQYF.

This clone was counted many times. The read is 3 residues too short to cover the CDR3 end, so that end is filled in from the germline J gene. The rearrangement uses TRBV19 and TRBJ1-2; 12 positions match TRBD1. Germline CDR1 and CDR2: LNHDA and SQIVND (reference sequence). The length of the CDR3 is 14 residues. Losses at the gene ends were 5 bases for V and 6 bases for J; bases not matched to a gene: 4. The CDR3 bases that were read are TGTGCCAGTAGTTGGGACAGGGGGCTCAATGGC. This sequence encodes CASSWDRGLNG. The entire CDR3 protein reads CASSWDRGLNGYTF. Full variable domain (missing parts from reference TRBV19 and TRBJ1-2): DGGITQSPKYLFRKEGQNVTLSCEQNLNHDAMYWYRQDPGQGLRLIYYSQIVNDFQKGDIAEGYSVSREKKESFPLTVTSAQKNPTAFYLCASSWDRGLNGYTFGSGTRLTVV.

This clone has a count of ten or more. With the read ending 3 residues before the CDR3 end, the germline J gene is used to fill in that end. The chain recombines TRBV19 with TRBJ1-1; D is undetermined. The CDR3 is made up of 15 amino acids. CDR1 is LNHDA and CDR2 is SQIVND in the germline V gene (reference sequence). The CDR3 protein is CASTDPRGSKTGAFF. Partial CDR3 DNA: TGTGCCAGTACCGACCCTCGAGGCTCCAAAACGGGG.

The sample holds many counts of this clone. Coverage ceases 3 residues before the CDR3 finishes, and the germline J gene fills in the end. Other DNA variants within this sample encode the same CDR3. The chain joins TRBV30 to TRBJ2-5; no clear D. Germline-derived CDR1 and CDR2 are GTSNPN and SVGIG (reference sequence). The length of the CDR3 is 12 residues. V was cut by 3 bases and J by 1 base, with 6 bases left in between. This CDR3 reads CAWSPSQETQYF. The covered CDR3 bases are TGTGCCTGGAGCCCCAGCCAAGAGACC.

In its sample, this clone was seen many times. The observed sequence ends 3 residues before the CDR3 terminus, with the missing tail filled in from the germline J gene. The rearrangement links TRBV4-1 to TRBJ2-1; D gene unclear. Trimming removed 7 bases at V and 9 bases at J, with 4 bases between. CDR3 length equals 9 residues. The V gene's germline CDR1 is MGHRA and CDR2 YSYEKL. The sequenced CDR3 bases are TGCGCCAGCACGGGTGAG. Protein sequence: CASTGE. The whole CDR3 reads CASTGEQFF.

This clone was observed a few times. Read data end 3 residues before the CDR3 end; the end is taken from the germline J gene. V and J are TRBV30 and TRBJ1-2; the D gene is possibly TRBD1 (5 bases). This CDR3 region has 15 residues. Germline V CDR1 and CDR2: GTSNPN, SVGIG (reference sequence). The DNA read from the CDR3 is TGTGCCTGGAGTGCCCGGGGGGGAGTCGCGAATACC. Amino acids: CAWSARGGVANT. The entire CDR3 protein is CAWSARGGVANTYTF.

In this sample, this clone turned up many times. This CDR3 reads CAWSVFLAGNNEQFF. The CDR3 DNA, read in part, is TGTGCCTGGAGTGTCTTCCTAGCGGGAAACAATGAG. V is TRBV30 and J is TRBJ2-1; TRBD2 matches at 9 bases. The read comes to an end 3 residues before the CDR3 does, leaving the germline J gene to fill in the end. The CDR3 has 15 residues. From germline, CDR1 is GTSNPN and CDR2 SVGIG (reference sequence). V was pared by 0 bases and J by 5 bases, with 5 bases of the junction left unmatched.

This clone was seen at least ten times. The CDR3 bases that were read are TGTGCCACCAGCAGAGATGGGACAGAAGAGACC. Encoded protein: CATSRDGTEET. The entire CDR3 protein reads CATSRDGTEETQYF. V usage is TRBV15 and J usage is TRBJ2-5; 7 bases agree with TRBD1. The CDR3 end is not reached by the read, which stops 3 residues before it; the germline J gene fills it in. This CDR3 has 14 residues. CDR1 LNHNV and CDR2 YYDKDF come from the germline V gene (reference sequence). Losses at the gene ends were 0 bases for V and 3 bases for J; bases not matched to a gene: 1. Full variable domain (remainder filled in from reference TRBV15 and TRBJ2-5): DAMVIQNPRYQVTQFGKPVTLSCSQTLNHNVMYWYQQKSSQAPKLLFHYYDKDFNNEADTPDNFQSRRPNTSFCFLDIRSPGLGDTAMYLCATSRDGTEETQYFGPGTRLLVL.

This clone was detected many times. The CDR3 is cut off 3 residues early in the read; its end comes from the germline J gene. J is TRBJ2-7 and V is TRBV30; 9 nucleotides align to TRBD1. J was trimmed by 3 bases and V by 3 bases; bases with no gene match: 6. The CDR3 has 14 residues. CDR1 and CDR2 (germline): GTSNPN, SVGIG (reference sequence). The CDR3 DNA, read in part, is TGTGCCTGGAGGACGACAGGGGGACGCTACGAG. Its protein product is CAWRTTGGRYE. The full-length CDR3 reads as CAWRTTGGRYEQYF.

This clone came up many times. The observed sequence ends 3 residues before the CDR3 terminus, with the missing tail filled in from the germline J gene. The chain uses TRBV6-1 and TRBJ1-6, with TRBD1 identical over 12 bases. J was trimmed by 10 bases and V by 4 bases; bases with no gene match: 5. This CDR3 has 15 amino acids. Per the germline V gene, CDR1 is MNHNS and CDR2 is SASEGT. The CDR3 DNA, read in part, is TGTGCCAGCAGTGCTACCGGGACAGGGGGCTCACCC. Translation: CASSATGTGGSP. The complete CDR3 sequence is CASSATGTGGSPLHF.

This clone has ten or more counts. The read is 3 residues too short to cover the CDR3 end, so that end is filled in from the germline J gene. The J gene is TRBJ2-7, the V gene TRBV20-1, with a weak D call TRBD2 (5 bases). Germline assignment: CDR1 DFQATT and CDR2 SNEGSKA (reference sequence). V lost 2 bases and J lost 3, with 14 bases in between. The CDR3 runs to 14 residues. CDR3 DNA (partial): TGCAGTGCTAGATTGGCTAGCCGGGACTACGAG. Translating gives CSARLASRDYE. The full CDR3 reads CSARLASRDYEQYF.

This clone was recorded many times. The read ends 3 residues before the CDR3 terminus; that terminus is restored from the germline J gene. The chain employs TRBV5-1 and TRBJ2-7, with 9 nucleotides matching TRBD1. The CDR3 extends over 14 amino acids. Germline-derived CDR1 and CDR2 are SGHRS and YFSETQ. J gave up 5 bases and V 7 bases, and 10 bases lay outside the gene matches. CDR3 DNA (partial): TGCGCCAGCGGCATACAGGGGGCGATCCACGAG. Translation: CASGIQGAIHE. The complete CDR3 protein is CASGIQGAIHEQYF.

A few counts support this clone. The CDR3 is cut off 3 residues early in the read; its end comes from the germline J gene. The rearrangement links TRBV5-1 to TRBJ2-7; D is unresolved. From germline, CDR1 is SGHRS and CDR2 YFSETQ. CDR3 length: 15 amino acids. Trimming stripped 0 bases from V and 0 bases from J, with 10 bases between. The covered CDR3 bases are TGCGCCAGCAGCTTGGATGCGAGAAGCTCCTACGAG. Its protein is CASSLDARSSYE. From start to end, the CDR3 is CASSLDARSSYEQYF. Based on the CDR3 plus reference TRBV5-1 and TRBJ2-7, the full variable domain is KAGVTQTPRYLIKTRGQQVTLSCSPISGHRSVSWYQQTPGQGLQFLFEYFSETQRNKGNFPGRFSGRQFSNSRSEMNVSTLELGDSALYLCASSLDARSSYEQYFGPGTRLTVT.

Points on this clone: The read stops 3 residues short of the end of the CDR3; the missing end is completed from the germline J gene. The chain has TRBV20-1 and TRBJ2-7, with 10 nucleotides matching TRBD1. This CDR3 region has 16 residues. With 3 bases clipped from V and 0 bases from J, the junction kept 8 bases outside the gene matches. Germline CDR1 reads DFQATT; CDR2 reads SNEGSKA (reference sequence). The chain's CDR3 is CSARASGQGPSYEQYF. The sequenced part of the CDR3 DNA is TGCAGTGCTAGGGCATCGGGACAGGGGCCCTCCTACGAG.

This clone was seen at least ten times. The read falls 3 residues short of the CDR3 end, and the missing part is taken from the germline J gene. V gene TRBV20-1 combines with J gene TRBJ2-1, with TRBD2 as a possible D gene (6 bases). Germline CDR1 DFQATT, CDR2 SNEGSKA (reference sequence). V dropped 6 bases and J dropped 7 bases, with 16 bases sitting between them. There are 13 residues in the CDR3. The DNA read from the CDR3 is TGCAGTGCGCCCCTGGAGGGGTGGAATGAG. Translating it yields CSAPLEGWNE. The whole CDR3 protein is CSAPLEGWNEQFF.

This clone has at least ten counts. The CDR3 extends 3 residues past the end of the read, so its final part is completed from the germline J gene. This specimen includes other DNA sequences encoding the same CDR3. The gene calls are TRBV7-8 and TRBJ2-7, with 9 bases that match TRBD2. Germline lookup yields CDR1 SGHVS and CDR2 FQNEAQ. The CDR3 is 14 residues long. Trimming took 6 bases from V and 6 from J; bases not matched to a gene: 9. The CDR3 here is CASRSIAGVPEQYF. The CDR3 DNA, read in part, is TGTGCCAGCAGGTCTATAGCGGGAGTACCCGAG.

Comment on this clone: The sequence runs out 3 residues before the end of the CDR3; the remainder is reconstructed from the germline J gene. V and J are TRBV2 and TRBJ2-2, with a weak D call TRBD2 (5 bases). The CDR3 extends over 14 amino acids. V lost 4 bases and J 1 base, leaving 7 bases between the germline ends. The germline V gene encodes CDR1 SNHLY and CDR2 FYNNEI. CDR3 sequence: CASSGSVNTGELFF. Incomplete CDR3 DNA: TGTGCCAGCAGTGGTAGCGTGAACACCGGGGAG. Using reference TRBV2 and TRBJ2-2 for the parts outside the CDR3, the full variable domain is EPEVTQTPSHQVTQMGQEVILRCVPISNHLYFYWYRQILGQKVEFLVSFYNNEISEKSEIFDDQFSVERPDGSNFTLKIRSTKLEDSAMYFCASSGSVNTGELFFGEGSRLTVL.

This clone was counted only a few times. Read coverage stops 3 residues before the CDR3 terminus; the germline J gene supplies the remainder. The chain employs TRBV5-1 and TRBJ2-1; tentatively, D is TRBD1 (6 bases). Germline lookup yields CDR1 SGHRS and CDR2 YFSETQ. The CDR3 runs to 16 residues. The germline V and J ends were trimmed by 4 bases and 3 bases, with 17 bases remaining between them. CDR3 region: CASSPNTGSLYNEQFF. The part of the CDR3 DNA that was read is TGCGCCAGCAGCCCTAATACAGGGTCCCTCTACAATGAG. The full variable domain, in which reference TRBV5-1 and TRBJ2-1 provide the parts outside the CDR3, is KAGVTQTPRYLIKTRGQQVTLSCSPISGHRSVSWYQQTPGQGLQFLFEYFSETQRNKGNFPGRFSGRQFSNSRSEMNVSTLELGDSALYLCASSPNTGSLYNEQFFGPGTRLTVL.

Only a few counts were recorded for this clone. The CDR3 reads CASSPRRAGAYEQYF. The CDR3 bases that were read are TGTGCCAGCAGCCCGCGTAGGGCGGGAGCTTACGAG. The chain couples TRBV7-8 to TRBJ2-7; TRBD2 matches at 7 bases. The read stops 3 residues short of the end of the CDR3; the missing end is completed from the germline J gene. The CDR3 sequence is 15 residues long. Germline loops: CDR1 SGHVS, CDR2 FQNEAQ. The trim removed 5 bases at V and 4 bases at J, leaving 11 bases unmatched.

The DNA read from the CDR3 is TGTGCCAGCAGCCTCCTCCAACAGGGGGTAGAGACC. Its translation is CASSLLQQGVET. In full, the CDR3 reads CASSLLQQGVETQYF. The chain employs TRBV5-5 and TRBJ2-5; 8 bases are a match to TRBD1. The DNA ends 3 residues before the CDR3 does, and the rest of the CDR3 is filled in from the germline J gene. Unmatched junction bases numbered 9, after V lost 4 bases and J lost 4 bases. Per germline, CDR1 SGHKS and CDR2 YYEKEE (reference sequence). CDR3 length equals 15 residues.

This clone was counted at least ten times. Read sequence stops 3 residues before the CDR3 end, and the germline J gene provides the missing end. The genes are TRBV19 and TRBJ2-1, with TRBD1 matching 7 bases. Germline assignment: CDR1 LNHDA and CDR2 SQIVND (reference sequence). Trimming took 7 bases from V and 9 from J; bases not matched to a gene: 12. The CDR3 has 14 residues. The sequenced part of the CDR3 DNA is TGTGCCAGTACTGGAGACAGGGCGGTTAGTGAG. Its translation is CASTGDRAVSE. The entire CDR3 reads CASTGDRAVSEQFF.

This clone was seen only a few times. The CDR3 end lies 3 residues beyond the end of the read and is filled in from the germline J gene. J is TRBJ2-7 and V is TRBV20-1, with TRBD2 identical over 7 bases. With 4 bases clipped from V and 4 bases from J, the junction kept 7 bases outside the gene matches. The CDR3 loop spans 13 amino acids. The V gene's germline CDR1 is DFQATT and CDR2 SNEGSKA (reference sequence). The CDR3 bases that were read are TGCAGTGCTAAGAACCCGCGGGGGTACGAG. Translation gives CSAKNPRGYE. The full CDR3 protein reads CSAKNPRGYEQYF.

In this sample, this clone turned up a few times. Coverage ceases 3 residues before the CDR3 finishes, and the germline J gene fills in the end. The rearrangement joins TRBV11-2 to TRBJ1-1; 7 bases agree with TRBD1. The CDR3 is 15 amino acids. After removal of 0 bases from V and 4 bases from J, the junction contained 5 bases not matched to a gene. Germline V gene lookup returns CDR1 SGHAT and CDR2 FQNNGV. CDR3 amino acids: CASSLDLQGPTEAFF. The part of the CDR3 DNA that was read is TGTGCCAGCAGCTTAGATCTACAGGGGCCCACTGAA.

This clone has at least ten counts. The read gets to within 3 residues of the CDR3 end, and the germline J gene fills in the rest. The V and J genes are TRBV7-2 and TRBJ1-2, with D uncertain. The CDR3 contains 14 residues. V shed 3 bases and J shed 1 base, with 9 bases lying between them. Germline values: CDR1 SGHTA, CDR2 FQGNSA. CDR3 bases read: TGTGCCAGCAGCTTCGGCAGGAGTAACTATGGC. Translation: CASSFGRSNYG. The CDR3, in full, reads CASSFGRSNYGYTF. Full variable domain (missing parts from reference TRBV7-2 and TRBJ1-2): GAGVSQSPSNKVTEKGKDVELRCDPISGHTALYWYRQSLGQGLEFLIYFQGNSAPDKSGLPSDRFSAERTGGSVSTLTIQRTQQEDSAVYLCASSFGRSNYGYTFGSGTRLTVV.

This clone was observed at least ten times. Coverage ceases 3 residues before the CDR3 finishes, and the germline J gene fills in the end. The J gene is TRBJ2-1, the V gene TRBV12-3 or TRBV12-4, with unresolved D. There are 15 residues in the CDR3. V lost 1 base and J lost 1, with 8 bases in between. The sequenced CDR3 bases are TGTGCCAGCAGTTTAGAAAGGTCGTCCTACAATGAG. Protein product: CASSLERSSYNE. The entire CDR3 protein is CASSLERSSYNEQFF.

This clone was observed at least ten times. The read ends 3 residues shy of where the CDR3 ends; the end is completed using the germline J gene. V and J are TRBV23-1 and TRBJ1-1; weak D call: TRBD1 (5 bases). TRBV23-1 is given ORF status, its function remaining uncertain. CDR3 length: 15 amino acids. Trimming left V 3 bases short and J 1 base short, with 12 bases between. Incomplete CDR3 DNA: TGCGCCAGCAGTCACGACAGAGAATGGAACACTGAA. Translated, it gives CASSHDREWNTE. The whole CDR3 region reads CASSHDREWNTEAFF.